The present T cell receptor (beta chain) was sequenced within a study of CD8 T cells in Susac syndrome. Study results and limitations: TCR sequencing and HLA analysis covered a relatively small number of individuals.

With random hexamers, reverse transcription was performed on roughly 0.45 to 1 ug of RNA. TCRdb re-called the immunoSEQ multiplex PCR reads with MiXCR, one entry per CDR3 protein. This repertoire shows hundreds of thousands of distinct CDR3 sequences, approximately 89% found once; its top ten account for under 0.15%. Sequencing of TCR beta was carried out in blood CD8+ and CD4+ T cells. Negative isolation was applied to CD8+ and CD4+ T cells, and FACS enrichment was applied to TEMRA cells. The V end was cut by 3 bases, the J end by 10 bases, with 18 bases between. CDR1 MNHEY and CDR2 SMNVEV come from the germline V gene (reference sequence). CDR3 size: 14 residues. A note on this clonotype: Its cognate antigen is unknown.

The genes are TRBV27 and TRBJ2-5; possibly TRBD1 for D (6 bases). This clonotype was obtained from a human donor with multiple sclerosis. Material: CD8+ T cells from PBMCs. The CDR3 bases are TGTGCCAGCAGTTTGTCGGACAGCCATCGGGGCCAGTACTTC. This gives the protein CASSLSDSHRGQYF.